This paragraph covers one TCR beta chain sequence. Its antigen remains undetermined. No quality values exist for individual bases; no much larger clone is one base distant. V ends up 4 bases short and J 5 bases short, with an unmatched junction base count of 6. Taken from cysteine to phenylalanine, the CDR3 has 13 residues. Here the CDR3 DNA is all that survives: 39 bases in frame from base 1. For CDR1 and CDR2, the germline V gene (reference sequence) lists DFQATT and SNEGSKA. The approximately 39 donors, aged 6 to 90 years, were systemically healthy Caucasian individuals from Russia. Roughly 9 milliliters of peripheral blood were drawn from each donor into EDTA-treated Vacutainer tubes. PBMCs were isolated by Ficoll-Paque density-gradient centrifugation, with at least 6 million obtained per sample. Trizol reagent was used to extract total RNA from PBMCs, with at least 6 micrograms per sample. For every donor, flow cytometry on a PBMC aliquot measured the percentage of naive CD45RAhigh/CD27high T cells.

The library relied on 5' RACE. The reads were generated on an Illumina HiSeq 2500. A second PCR of about 6 to 11 cycles was run with a J-beta primer mix and a sample-barcoded 5' primer. Each TCR beta cDNA molecule received a unique molecular identifier from a template-switch 5' adaptor carrying 12 random nucleotides. At least 2.5 million CDR3-containing paired-end reads were obtained from each sample. First-strand cDNA synthesis was performed from all RNA using the Mint cDNA synthesis kit, with priming by a TRBC-specific oligonucleotide. After uracil-DNA glycosylase treatment, a first 18-cycle PCR used universal primers M1SS and BC2_uni_R on all cDNA. Concerning the study's data processing: Normalization of each sample was performed by random selection of 1 million high-quality reads, each carrying a distinct molecular identifier. Reads sharing molecular identifiers were discarded rather than binned into consensus sequences. MiTCR, run with a Q25 quality threshold and the strictest error-elimination algorithm, handled CDR3 identification, clonotype clustering and error correction. A nonparametric unseen species model with Euler transformation was used to estimate a lower bound on total TCR beta diversity. In TCRdb, the public reads were trimmed at Q25 with fastp and aligned with MiXCR, with productive beta chains retained. All rows with the same CDR3 protein become a single entry with the most common DNA and genes. These V and J calls originate from TCRdb's pipeline instead of the authors' own analysis. The sample profile shows some 1.4 million distinct CDR3 sequences; 40% to 50% of them were found once. The ten top clones hold 6.5% to 10% of the sample.

This sample is drawn from a study of blood T cells in healthy people across ages (dated by TCRdb to 2015 to 2017). The study in broad terms: In model experiments, roughly one uniquely barcoded TCR beta cDNA molecule per two T cells was captured by template switching. Using deep sequencing normalized with unique cDNA molecular identifiers, the study measured how TCR beta repertoire diversity changes with age. Donors were grouped into four age groups: young (average roughly 17 years), middle-aged (less than 40), aged (about 60) and long-lived (approximately 75). Donors of different ages were randomly distributed across sequencing lanes to avoid experimental bias. Two additional independent replicas of 1 million unique cDNA reads from the same blood draw were analyzed for two donors (one aged 18 to 30 and one aged 80 or older). Overall study outcomes, separate from this receptor: Estimates of total diversity based on one million sequenced T cells were considered lower bounds and underestimates. Compared with the aged group, the long-lived group had more naive CD4+ T cells, fewer expanded clones and increased TCR diversity, a pattern suggesting age selection. Conclusive comparison of naive and antigen-experienced compartments was prevented by the profiling of bulk unsorted PBMCs. As age increased, observed TCR beta diversity per million T cells dropped in a roughly linear way, and a significant reduction was already evident by age 40. Observed TCR beta diversity correlated strongly with the percentage of naive T cells measured by flow cytometry. The CMV infection status of donors was not known, potentially confounding age-related changes in expanded clonotypes.

This receptor was taken from a woman in her late teens or twenties in good health. Recombination connected TRBV20-1 to TRBJ2-7, and 9 bases in between align with TRBD1. The material sequenced was blood. The CDR3 here reads CSAKGTGRNEQYF. The DNA reads TGCAGTGCTAAAGGGACAGGGAGAAACGAGCAGTACTTC.